Here is one T cell receptor (beta chain) with its context. This sample stems from a study of blood T cell repertoires in COVID-19. Recruited during active infection, patients (from Seattle) were subsequently followed longitudinally. Profiled with immunoSEQ multiplex PCR; TCRdb holds only in-frame clones, not every one. The repertoire consists of roughly 480,000 clones, with roughly 89% occurring once and the leading ten covering 0.7% to 1%. V was trimmed by 8 bases and J by 0 bases, leaving 14 bases between them. Germline CDR1 SNHLY, CDR2 FYNNEI. The CDR3 extends over 15 amino acids. The receptor was isolated from a man between 18 and 29 years old with COVID-19, enrolled during active disease. The chain employs TRBV2 and TRBJ2-1; no firm D call. The specimen was peripheral blood. The CDR3 reads CASVINPSSYNEQFF. Here the CDR3 DNA reads TGTGCCAGCGTAATAAACCCCAGCTCCTACAATGAGCAGTTCTTC.